This TCR beta chain was profiled in a study of OX40 agonist ivuxolimab in advanced cancers. Study-wide background: Ivuxolimab was administered intravenously to patients at 0.01 to 10 mg/kg every 2 weeks. The eligibility criteria allowed prior anti-PD-1, anti-PD-L1 or anti-CTLA-4 therapy, and roughly 39% had some. Overall study findings and caveats: Dose levels from 0.1 to 3.0 mg/kg saw CD4+ and CD8+ blood T cells expand clonally by week 6. CD8+ T cells (on average) carried more expanded clones than CD4+ T cells.

Germline CDR1 and CDR2: SQVTM and ANQGSEA. The V end was cut by 5 bases, the J end by 3 bases, with 8 bases between. The CDR3 runs to 13 residues. Produced via immunoSEQ multiplex PCR; TCRdb's table is partial and in-frame only. The sample gives about 54,000 clones, around 90% of which show up once; about 9% is in the top ten. In regard to this clone: No antigen is known for it.

The sample here was CD4+ or CD8+ T cells sorted from blood, taken in a trial of the OX40 agonist ivuxolimab. The sequence derives from an adult with an advanced solid tumor such as melanoma, head and neck, liver or kidney cancer. The chain recombines TRBV29-1 with TRBJ2-6, with a weak D call TRBD1 (5 bases). The CDR3 DNA sequence: TGCAGCGTTCGAAGGGGTGGGGCCAACGTCCTGACTTTC. Amino acids: CSVRRGGANVLTF.